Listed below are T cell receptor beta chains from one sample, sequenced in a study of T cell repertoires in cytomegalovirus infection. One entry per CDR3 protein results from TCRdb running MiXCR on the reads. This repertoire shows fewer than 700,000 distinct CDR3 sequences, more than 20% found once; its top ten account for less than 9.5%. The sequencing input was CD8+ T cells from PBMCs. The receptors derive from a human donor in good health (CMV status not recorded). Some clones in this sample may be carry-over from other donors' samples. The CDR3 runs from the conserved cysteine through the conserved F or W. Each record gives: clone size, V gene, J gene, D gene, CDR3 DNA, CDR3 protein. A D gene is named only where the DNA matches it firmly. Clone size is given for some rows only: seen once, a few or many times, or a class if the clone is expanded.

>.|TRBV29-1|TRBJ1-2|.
TGCAGCGTCCCAGGCTTGGGGGAGGGCTACACCTTC
CSVPGLGEGYTF
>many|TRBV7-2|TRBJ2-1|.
TGTGCCAGCAGCTTACAGGGGTGGGTCTACAATGAGCAGTTCTTC
CASSLQGWVYNEQFF
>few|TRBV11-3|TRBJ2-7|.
TGTGCCAGCAGCTTCATTGGATCCTACGAGCAGTACTTC
CASSFIGSYEQYF
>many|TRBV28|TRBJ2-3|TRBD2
TGTGCCAGCAGGGCTAGCGGGCAGCTACATACGCAGTATTTT
CASRASGQLHTQYF
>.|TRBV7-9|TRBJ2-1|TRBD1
TGTGCCAGCAGCCCCCCGGACAGGGGTGGAAATGAGCAGTTCTTC
CASSPPDRGGNEQFF
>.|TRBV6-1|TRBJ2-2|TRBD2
TGTGCCATAGGACTAGCGGGGGATAACACCGGGGAGCTGTTTTTT
CAIGLAGDNTGELFF
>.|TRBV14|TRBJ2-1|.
TGTGCCAGCAGCCAAGCAGACAGGCTCAATGAGCAGTTCTTC
CASSQADRLNEQFF
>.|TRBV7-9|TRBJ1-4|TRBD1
TGTGCCAGCAGCTCCGGTGACAGGGGGCCAACTAATGAAAAACTGTTTTTT
CASSSGDRGPTNEKLFF
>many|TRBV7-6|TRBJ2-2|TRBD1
TGTGCCAGCAGCTTAGCCCCGGGACAGGGCACCGGGGAGCTGTTTTTT
CASSLAPGQGTGELFF
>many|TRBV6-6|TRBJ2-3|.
TGTGCCAGCAGTTACTCGATAACCCGCACAGATACGCAGTATTTT
CASSYSITRTDTQYF
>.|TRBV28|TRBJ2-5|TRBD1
TGTGCCAGCAGTTTTCCGGGACAGGGGACGACCCAAGAGACCCAGTACTTC
CASSFPGQGTTQETQYF
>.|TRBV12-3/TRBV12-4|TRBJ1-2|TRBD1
TGTGCCAGCAGTTTAGGGACAGGCCTCTATGGCTACACCTTC
CASSLGTGLYGYTF
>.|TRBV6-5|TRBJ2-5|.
TGTGCCAGCACCCAAGGATCGGAGACCCAGTACTTC
CASTQGSETQYF
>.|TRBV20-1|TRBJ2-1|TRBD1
TGCAGTGCTAGAGTCGGGACAGAGGCTTACAATGAGCAGTTCTTC
CSARVGTEAYNEQFF
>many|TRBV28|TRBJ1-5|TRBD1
TGTGCCAGCAGGGAGACAGGGAGCAATCAGCCCCAGCATTTT
CASRETGSNQPQHF
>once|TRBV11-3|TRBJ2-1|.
TGTGCCAGCAGCTATGGGTCCCACAATGAGCAGTTCTTC
CASSYGSHNEQFF